Listed below are T cell receptor beta chains from one sample, sequenced in a study of response to subunit inactivated influenza vaccine. TCRdb recomputed calls from the RT-PCR reads with MiXCR, one row per CDR3 protein. Counted here are hundreds of thousands of distinct CDR3 sequences, around 11% occurring once; the ten biggest clones make up roughly 10%. Sequenced material: PBMCs from blood, taken on the day of vaccination. The receptor source for this set is a man in his fifties or sixties who received an inactivated influenza vaccine. CDR3s include the opening cysteine and the closing phenylalanine or tryptophan. The order of the fields is V gene, clone size, D gene, J gene, CDR3 protein, CDR3 DNA. A D gene is named only where the DNA matches it firmly. Clone size, where shown, is once, few, many, or a class for clones that have expanded.

TRBV20-1	NA	TRBD2	TRBJ2-7	CSARLTGGPYEQYF	TGCAGTGCTAGGTTAACGGGAGGGCCCTACGAGCAGTACTTC
TRBV5-1	NA	NA	TRBJ1-2	CASSNDNYGYTF	TGCGCCAGCAGCAATGACAACTATGGCTACACCTTC
TRBV10-3	many	TRBD1	TRBJ1-2	CAITGVDRQHGYTF	TGTGCCATCACCGGGGTGGACAGGCAGCATGGCTACACCTTC
TRBV5-1	many	NA	TRBJ2-5	CASSLREPETQYF	TGCGCCAGCAGCCTCCGGGAGCCGGAGACCCAGTACTTC
TRBV6-6	few	TRBD1	TRBJ1-1	CASGTVEGARAFF	TGTGCCAGCGGGACGGTGGAGGGGGCCCGAGCTTTCTTT
TRBV5-6	few	TRBD1	TRBJ2-1	CASIRRTGGNEQFF	TGTGCCAGCATCCGAAGGACAGGGGGCAATGAGCAGTTCTTC
TRBV7-9	many	TRBD2	TRBJ2-1	CASSLDLGTSGNEQFF	TGTGCCAGCAGCTTAGATCTCGGGACTAGCGGCAATGAGCAGTTCTTC
TRBV2	few	TRBD1	TRBJ1-1	CASSPRDRVMNTEAFF	TGTGCCAGCAGTCCACGGGACAGGGTTATGAACACTGAAGCTTTCTTT
TRBV9	NA	NA	TRBJ2-1	CASSVGLTALNEQFF	TGTGCCAGCAGCGTAGGCCTGACAGCCTTGAATGAGCAGTTCTTC
TRBV20-1	NA	NA	TRBJ1-1	CSARVPALTAEAFF	TGCAGTGCTAGAGTACCAGCCCTCACAGCTGAAGCTTTCTTT
TRBV5-6	many	TRBD1	TRBJ1-1	CASSFRQGRDTEAFF	TGTGCCAGCAGCTTCCGACAGGGGAGGGATACTGAAGCTTTCTTT